This T cell receptor beta chain was identified during a study of shared clonotypes between healthy human individuals. Study background: Each donor contributed plates that comprised three CD4 naive, three CD4 memory, two CD8 naive and one CD8 memory.

Sorted-subset replicate PCRs used 200 ng DNA, tens of thousands of T cell genomes. As handled by the study authors: Filtering differed for immunoSEQ, which gave only junction sequences without quality scores. This table comes from immunoSEQ multiplex PCR, and its TCRdb copy is limited to in-frame clones, with some not included. The V and J calls and the clone size are those of that table, but D and trimming were determined from the DNA. Here the sample spans some 1,900,000 clones, about 94% being singletons. Comment on this clone: What it recognizes is unknown.

The CDR3 totals 14 residues. V was cut by 3 bases and J by 0 bases, with 10 bases left in between. Germline values: CDR1 SGDLS, CDR2 YYNGEE. Study-wide results and caveats: Among the subsets, naive ones generally showed larger estimated richness than memory ones.

Terminally differentiated effector memory CD45RA+ cells were excluded by CCR7 positive selection of CD45RO-negative cells. This chain connects TRBV9 to TRBJ2-7; perhaps D is TRBD1 or TRBD2 (5 bases each). Source material: naive CD8+ T cells sorted from blood. The receptor comes from a man aged 18 to 29 in good health. The CDR3 bases are TGTGCCAGCAGCGGAGGGGCATTCTCCTACGAGCAGTACTTC. It is translated as CASSGGAFSYEQYF. The full variable domain, its missing parts supplied by reference TRBV9 and TRBJ2-7, is DSGVTQTPKHLITATGQRVTLRCSPRSGDLSVYWYQQSLDQGLQFLIQYYNGEERAKGNILERFSAQQFPDLHSELNLSSLELGDSALYFCASSGGAFSYEQYFGPGTRLTVT.